The rows below give T cell receptor beta chains drawn from one sample of a study of early T cells in non-severe SARS-CoV-2 infection. TCRdb independently ran MiXCR on the 5' RACE reads; one entry per CDR3 protein. The table has about 77,000 distinct CDR3 sequences, approximately 16% seen once; the top ten hold approximately 2.9%. The material sequenced was whole blood. These TCRs come from an adult who was a healthcare worker with PCR-confirmed SARS-CoV-2 infection or an uninfected control (not recorded which). CDR3s include the opening cysteine and the closing phenylalanine or tryptophan. Each record gives: J gene, clone size, D gene, V gene, CDR3 protein, CDR3 DNA. A D gene is named only where the DNA matches it firmly. For some rows the clone size is stated as once, few or many, or as a class when expanded; others skip it.

j_gene: TRBJ1-2
abundance: few
d_gene: -
v_gene: TRBV30
CDR3aa: CAWSGEWLSTF
CDR3nt: TGTGCCTGGAGTGGAGAGTGGTTGAGCACCTTC

j_gene: TRBJ2-7
abundance: few
d_gene: -
v_gene: TRBV10-2
CDR3aa: CATQGGEQYF
CDR3nt: TGCGCCACTCAGGGAGGCGAGCAGTACTTC

j_gene: TRBJ2-2
abundance: -
d_gene: TRBD2
v_gene: TRBV7-9
CDR3aa: CASSFTSGNAGELFF
CDR3nt: TGTGCCAGCAGCTTTACTAGCGGGAACGCCGGGGAGCTGTTTTTT

j_gene: TRBJ1-6
abundance: -
d_gene: -
v_gene: TRBV6-1
CDR3aa: CASSEGSAYNSPLHF
CDR3nt: TGTGCCAGCAGTGAAGGTTCCGCCTATAATTCACCCCTCCACTTT

j_gene: TRBJ1-5
abundance: -
d_gene: -
v_gene: TRBV27
CDR3aa: CASRGTGNQPQHF
CDR3nt: TGTGCCAGCAGAGGCACAGGGAACCAGCCCCAGCATTTT

j_gene: TRBJ1-5
abundance: few
d_gene: -
v_gene: TRBV20-1
CDR3aa: CSARGPGQGNQPQHF
CDR3nt: TGCAGTGCTAGAGGTCCGGGGCAGGGCAATCAGCCCCAGCATTTT

j_gene: TRBJ2-1
abundance: few
d_gene: TRBD1
v_gene: TRBV2
CDR3aa: CASSRDRVISYNEQFF
CDR3nt: TGTGCCAGCAGTCGGGACAGGGTAATATCCTACAATGAGCAGTTCTTC

j_gene: TRBJ2-1
abundance: -
d_gene: -
v_gene: TRBV7-8
CDR3aa: CASSLGRSLDRFLYNEQFF
CDR3nt: TGTGCCAGCAGCTTAGGTCGGTCCTTAGACAGATTTCTCTACAATGAGCAGTTCTTC

j_gene: TRBJ2-4
abundance: -
d_gene: -
v_gene: TRBV28
CDR3aa: CASSLSSMDIQYF
CDR3nt: TGTGCCAGCAGTTTATCGTCCATGGATATTCAGTACTTC

j_gene: TRBJ1-1
abundance: few
d_gene: -
v_gene: TRBV11-2
CDR3aa: CASSLVGRGAEAFF
CDR3nt: TGTGCCAGCAGCTTAGTTGGTAGGGGCGCTGAAGCTTTCTTT

j_gene: TRBJ2-3
abundance: -
d_gene: -
v_gene: TRBV7-3
CDR3aa: CASSLVGSRTDTQYF
CDR3nt: TGTGCCAGCAGCTTAGTGGGGAGCCGAACAGATACGCAGTATTTT

j_gene: TRBJ1-3
abundance: few
d_gene: -
v_gene: TRBV2
CDR3aa: CASSDTGTSGNTIYF
CDR3nt: TGTGCCAGCAGTGACACCGGGACCTCTGGAAACACCATATATTTT

j_gene: TRBJ2-5
abundance: few
d_gene: -
v_gene: TRBV4-2
CDR3aa: CASSQSSTQETQYF
CDR3nt: TGTGCCAGCAGCCAGTCTAGTACCCAAGAGACCCAGTACTTC

j_gene: TRBJ2-5
abundance: few
d_gene: TRBD2
v_gene: TRBV5-6
CDR3aa: CASSLPSGRASKETQYF
CDR3nt: TGTGCCAGCAGCTTGCCCAGCGGGAGGGCGTCAAAAGAGACCCAGTACTTC

j_gene: TRBJ1-1
abundance: -
d_gene: TRBD1
v_gene: TRBV29-1
CDR3aa: CSVAPGQANTEAFF
CDR3nt: TGCAGCGTGGCCCCGGGACAGGCGAACACTGAAGCTTTCTTT

j_gene: TRBJ2-3
abundance: many
d_gene: -
v_gene: TRBV29-1
CDR3aa: CSVVGPLGTDTQYF
CDR3nt: TGCAGCGTCGTCGGCCCACTGGGCACAGATACGCAGTATTTT

j_gene: TRBJ1-4
abundance: few
d_gene: -
v_gene: TRBV28
CDR3aa: CASSFVPTPRTDANEKLFF
CDR3nt: TGTGCCAGCAGTTTTGTTCCTACCCCCCGGACAGACGCTAATGAAAAACTGTTTTTT

j_gene: TRBJ1-2
abundance: few
d_gene: TRBD1
v_gene: TRBV20-1
CDR3aa: CSASLGQGGYGYTF
CDR3nt: TGCAGTGCTAGTTTGGGACAGGGGGGCTATGGCTACACCTTC

j_gene: TRBJ2-7
abundance: -
d_gene: -
v_gene: TRBV5-1
CDR3aa: CASSLKPGNEQYF
CDR3nt: TGCGCCAGCAGCTTAAAACCAGGGAACGAGCAGTACTTC

j_gene: TRBJ2-5
abundance: -
d_gene: -
v_gene: TRBV9
CDR3aa: CASSVERGQETQYF
CDR3nt: TGTGCCAGCAGCGTAGAACGGGGACAAGAGACCCAGTACTTC

j_gene: TRBJ2-3
abundance: many
d_gene: -
v_gene: TRBV11-2
CDR3aa: CASSLDLGDTQYF
CDR3nt: TGTGCCAGCAGCTTAGATCTGGGGGATACGCAGTATTTT

j_gene: TRBJ2-7
abundance: -
d_gene: TRBD2
v_gene: TRBV13
CDR3aa: CASSPGLAGSHEQYF
CDR3nt: TGTGCCAGCAGCCCAGGACTAGCGGGATCGCACGAGCAGTACTTC

j_gene: TRBJ2-5
abundance: -
d_gene: TRBD1
v_gene: TRBV6-6
CDR3aa: CASNPGQGEKETQYF
CDR3nt: TGTGCCAGCAACCCGGGACAGGGGGAAAAAGAGACCCAGTACTTC

j_gene: TRBJ2-1
abundance: -
d_gene: -
v_gene: TRBV12-3/TRBV12-4
CDR3aa: CASSSLEQFF
CDR3nt: TGTGCCAGCAGTTCGCTGGAGCAGTTCTTC

j_gene: TRBJ1-1
abundance: -
d_gene: -
v_gene: TRBV27
CDR3aa: CASSNYGGSTNTEAFF
CDR3nt: TGTGCCAGCAGCAACTACGGAGGTAGTACGAACACTGAAGCTTTCTTT

j_gene: TRBJ1-1
abundance: medium-sized
d_gene: -
v_gene: TRBV4-1
CDR3aa: CASSPVGGARTEAFF
CDR3nt: TGCGCCAGCAGCCCCGTCGGGGGCGCAAGGACTGAAGCTTTCTTT

j_gene: TRBJ2-5
abundance: once
d_gene: -
v_gene: TRBV10-1
CDR3aa: CASSGDGETQYF
CDR3nt: TGCGCCAGCAGTGGAGACGGAGAGACCCAGTACTTC

j_gene: TRBJ2-1
abundance: -
d_gene: -
v_gene: TRBV20-1
CDR3aa: CSARRIIFYEQFF
CDR3nt: TGCAGTGCTAGGCGAATTATTTTCTATGAGCAGTTCTTC

j_gene: TRBJ2-1
abundance: few
d_gene: TRBD1
v_gene: TRBV18
CDR3aa: CASSRDREAYNEQFF
CDR3nt: TGTGCCAGCTCACGTGACAGGGAAGCCTACAATGAGCAGTTCTTC

j_gene: TRBJ2-7
abundance: few
d_gene: TRBD2
v_gene: TRBV6-5
CDR3aa: CASSYSGTSFYEQYF
CDR3nt: TGTGCCAGCAGTTACTCCGGGACTAGTTTCTACGAGCAGTACTTC

j_gene: TRBJ2-6
abundance: few
d_gene: -
v_gene: TRBV10-2
CDR3aa: CASFPGDSSGANVLTF
CDR3nt: TGCGCCAGCTTTCCCGGCGATAGCTCTGGGGCCAACGTCCTGACTTTC

j_gene: TRBJ2-7
abundance: few
d_gene: -
v_gene: TRBV27
CDR3aa: CASSLWGGYEQYF
CDR3nt: TGTGCCAGCAGTTTATGGGGAGGCTACGAGCAGTACTTC

j_gene: TRBJ2-7
abundance: few
d_gene: -
v_gene: TRBV19
CDR3aa: CASKVLRYEQYF
CDR3nt: TGTGCCAGTAAGGTCTTGAGATACGAGCAGTACTTC

j_gene: TRBJ1-2
abundance: -
d_gene: TRBD1
v_gene: TRBV5-4
CDR3aa: CASRPQGGFNYGYTF
CDR3nt: TGTGCCAGCAGGCCTCAGGGGGGATTTAACTATGGCTACACCTTC

j_gene: TRBJ2-1
abundance: many
d_gene: -
v_gene: TRBV11-2
CDR3aa: CASSFGAGHIYNEQFF
CDR3nt: TGTGCCAGCAGCTTTGGGGCGGGACACATTTACAATGAGCAGTTCTTC

j_gene: TRBJ1-2
abundance: many
d_gene: -
v_gene: TRBV11-3
CDR3aa: CASSLRGRTNYGYTF
CDR3nt: TGTGCCAGCAGCTTAAGAGGACGGACTAACTATGGCTACACCTTC

j_gene: TRBJ1-2
abundance: -
d_gene: TRBD1
v_gene: TRBV12-3/TRBV12-4
CDR3aa: CASSGGQGAWGYTF
CDR3nt: TGTGCCAGCAGCGGGGGACAGGGGGCCTGGGGCTACACCTTC

j_gene: TRBJ2-2
abundance: -
d_gene: -
v_gene: TRBV7-9
CDR3aa: CASSSNLGGQHTGELFF
CDR3nt: TGTGCCAGCAGCTCAAACCTCGGGGGCCAACACACCGGGGAGCTGTTTTTT

j_gene: TRBJ2-5
abundance: -
d_gene: -
v_gene: TRBV29-1
CDR3aa: CSVEQGSETQYF
CDR3nt: TGCAGCGTAGAACAGGGTTCAGAGACCCAGTACTTC

j_gene: TRBJ2-7
abundance: few
d_gene: TRBD2
v_gene: TRBV18
CDR3aa: CASSQLGGAVYEQYF
CDR3nt: TGTGCCAGCTCACAACTCGGGGGGGCGGTCTACGAGCAGTACTTC

j_gene: TRBJ2-2
abundance: -
d_gene: -
v_gene: TRBV5-5
CDR3aa: CASSPGPGELFF
CDR3nt: TGTGCCAGCAGCCCGGGCCCCGGGGAGCTGTTTTTT

j_gene: TRBJ1-2
abundance: few
d_gene: -
v_gene: TRBV6-5
CDR3aa: CASRPQGGMGGYTF
CDR3nt: TGTGCCAGCAGACCACAGGGTGGCATGGGAGGCTACACCTTC

j_gene: TRBJ1-1
abundance: many
d_gene: -
v_gene: TRBV27
CDR3aa: CASTPGPANTEAFF
CDR3nt: TGTGCCAGCACCCCCGGGCCGGCGAACACTGAAGCTTTCTTT

j_gene: TRBJ2-1
abundance: -
d_gene: -
v_gene: TRBV11-3
CDR3aa: CASSLGPGALNEQFF
CDR3nt: TGTGCCAGCAGCTTAGGCCCTGGGGCCCTCAATGAGCAGTTCTTC

j_gene: TRBJ1-6
abundance: -
d_gene: TRBD1
v_gene: TRBV5-4
CDR3aa: CASSIRTGSNSPLHF
CDR3nt: TGTGCCAGCAGCATCAGGACAGGGAGTAATTCACCCCTCCACTTT

j_gene: TRBJ2-1
abundance: few
d_gene: TRBD2
v_gene: TRBV19
CDR3aa: CATAPAGGPVEQFF
CDR3nt: TGTGCCACCGCCCCTGCGGGGGGGCCGGTTGAGCAGTTCTTC

j_gene: TRBJ2-2
abundance: few
d_gene: -
v_gene: TRBV5-1
CDR3aa: CASSFRTKNTGELFF
CDR3nt: TGCGCCAGCAGCTTCAGGACAAAGAACACCGGGGAGCTGTTTTTT

j_gene: TRBJ2-5
abundance: -
d_gene: -
v_gene: TRBV5-1
CDR3aa: CASSLGSAGVQETQYF
CDR3nt: TGCGCCAGCAGCTTGGGGTCTGCCGGGGTTCAAGAGACCCAGTACTTC

j_gene: TRBJ2-7
abundance: few
d_gene: TRBD1
v_gene: TRBV12-3/TRBV12-4
CDR3aa: CASSKGGQGLEQYF
CDR3nt: TGTGCCAGCAGCAAGGGGGGACAGGGCCTCGAGCAGTACTTC

j_gene: TRBJ1-5
abundance: few
d_gene: -
v_gene: TRBV19
CDR3aa: CASSISSKSYSNQPQHF
CDR3nt: TGTGCCAGTAGTATAAGCTCTAAAAGTTATAGCAATCAGCCCCAGCATTTT

j_gene: TRBJ2-2
abundance: few
d_gene: -
v_gene: TRBV7-3
CDR3aa: CASSPNPWASDSGELFF
CDR3nt: TGTGCCAGCAGCCCGAACCCTTGGGCCTCCGATTCCGGGGAGCTGTTTTTT

j_gene: TRBJ2-1
abundance: -
d_gene: -
v_gene: TRBV6-5
CDR3aa: CASGRAAYNEQFF
CDR3nt: TGTGCCAGCGGGCGGGCTGCCTACAATGAGCAGTTCTTC

j_gene: TRBJ2-7
abundance: few
d_gene: TRBD1
v_gene: TRBV7-3
CDR3aa: CASSLRRTGGDEQYF
CDR3nt: TGTGCCAGCAGCTTAAGGCGGACAGGGGGCGACGAGCAGTACTTC

j_gene: TRBJ2-3
abundance: few
d_gene: TRBD1
v_gene: TRBV9
CDR3aa: CASSVGIGQGWDTQYF
CDR3nt: TGTGCCAGCAGCGTAGGAATTGGACAGGGTTGGGATACGCAGTATTTT

j_gene: TRBJ2-3
abundance: few
d_gene: TRBD1
v_gene: TRBV6-2/TRBV6-3
CDR3aa: CASIRTGDLTQYF
CDR3nt: TGTGCCAGCATTAGGACAGGGGACTTGACGCAGTATTTT